This T cell receptor beta chain was captured by sequencing in a study of PD-L1 blockade in urothelial cancer. About the study: Patients started atezolizumab in the mid-2010s, 1,200 mg intravenously every 3 weeks. Blood was subjected to analysis at 3 weeks (second dose) and 6 weeks following treatment start.

Germline CDR1 SGDLS, CDR2 YYNGEE. The CDR3 has 21 residues. J lost 5 bases, V lost 0 bases, and 24 bases had no gene match. Time point of the sample: peripheral blood 6 weeks after treatment start. There were between 1 and 8 samples from each patient, taken pretreatment and on-treatment. What went into each PCR as a spike was synthetic TCR analog templates. Assay: immunoSEQ multiplex PCR; the TCRdb copy retains only in-frame clones and omits some. The sample holds more than 60,000 clones; around nine tenths are singletons and the top ten take about 10%. The chain carries TRBV9 and TRBJ2-7; 9 bases match TRBD2. The material sequenced was PBMCs, taken around atezolizumab (anti-PD-L1) treatment. The TCR was taken from a man aged 55-75 years with urothelial cancer. DNA for the CDR3: TGTGCCAGCAGCGTAGGAGAGGCGGGCGGGAGGGACCTTCAGGGTCTCCACGAGCAGTACTTC. It codes for CASSVGEAGGRDLQGLHEQYF.